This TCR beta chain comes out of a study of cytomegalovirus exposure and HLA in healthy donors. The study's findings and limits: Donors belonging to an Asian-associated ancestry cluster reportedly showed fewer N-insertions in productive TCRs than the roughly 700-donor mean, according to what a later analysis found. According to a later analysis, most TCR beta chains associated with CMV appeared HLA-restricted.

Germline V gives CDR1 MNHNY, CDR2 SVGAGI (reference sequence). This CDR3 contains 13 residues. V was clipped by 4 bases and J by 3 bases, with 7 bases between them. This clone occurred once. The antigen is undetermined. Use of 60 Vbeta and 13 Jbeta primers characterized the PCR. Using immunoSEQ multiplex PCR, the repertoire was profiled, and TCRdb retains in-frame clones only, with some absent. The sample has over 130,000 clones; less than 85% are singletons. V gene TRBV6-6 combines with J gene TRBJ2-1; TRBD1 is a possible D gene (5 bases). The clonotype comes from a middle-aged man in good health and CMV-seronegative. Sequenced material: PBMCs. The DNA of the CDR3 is TGTGCCAGCAGTTTAGGGGACTACAATGAGCAGTTCTTC. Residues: CASSLGDYNEQFF.